What follows is one T cell receptor beta chain and its context. Its antigen has not been determined. It has no much larger one-base neighbor in the sample; base qualities were not kept. The record originates from a study of cytomegalovirus exposure and HLA in healthy donors (dated by TCRdb to about 2017). Background on the whole study: An earlier analysis of some 500 of the donors reported about 250 Gb of sequence data and 120 million or so unique TCR beta sequences from about 200 million T cells. Approximately 300 gigabases of sequencing data and around 85 million unique TCR sequences made up an early release that covered about 640 HLA-typed donors. Of the approximately 400 genotyped donors, about 84% fell in the genetic ancestry cluster associated with self-reported Caucasian donors. The aim of the study was to test whether cataloging public T cell receptors could identify signatures of past pathogen exposure. The T cell repertoires of roughly 660 subjects were profiled by immunosequencing and related to cytomegalovirus serostatus. Besides the first cohort of approximately 710 subjects, a separate validation cohort made up of 90 to 150 different subjects was used. High-throughput TCR immunosequencing, statistical association of individual TCRs with disease status, and machine learning were combined to predict cytomegalovirus infection status. To study patterns of TCR occurrence, a later analysis re-analyzed previously published TCR beta repertoires from 500 to 850 donors and added high-resolution HLA genotyping. The later analysis used no new phenotypic data to find candidate immune exposures, relying instead on TCR beta sequences and their occurrence across donors. In an earlier analysis of 587 of the donors, high-throughput TCR beta sequencing was used to judge whether each TCR beta V gene segment behaved as functional or pseudogenic. Alongside the repertoire data, information on donor age, sex, ethnicity and CMV serostatus was compiled. Genome-wide SNP genotypes for about 65% of the 666 donors were used in a later genetic analysis, which treated that subset as a discovery cohort. All discovery cohort repertoires had been generated on a single sequencing platform. Class I and class II HLA loci were covered by the typing at four-digit resolution. Typing coverage varied by locus: roughly 629-640 donors for A, B, C, DRB1 and DQB1; roughly 560 for DQA1; around 610 for DPA1; roughly 450 for DPB1. Four to six DR-DQ haplotypes were handled as single units for association and clustering, since linkage in the cohort was strong. Across 398 genotyped donors of the cohort, an average of about 240,000 unique TCR beta nucleotide sequences per donor were sequenced, and 15% to 20% of those sequences were non-productive.

Study-level results and caveats: Linkage disequilibrium might explain the correlated functional status among segregating V segments, but an unknown experimental factor could not be ruled out. A further reported finding was that TCR beta sequences accurately predicted the HLA-A and HLA-B alleles for most subjects in the first cohort. The classifier was reported to diagnose cytomegalovirus status with high specificity and sensitivity in both the original cohort and the validation cohort. Immune exposure information for the cohort was limited to CMV serostatus. In vitro tests confirmed that a few of the cytomegalovirus-associated TCR beta chains recognize cytomegalovirus antigens. The study gave a list of 150 to 200 TCR beta chains associated with cytomegalovirus. When HLA alleles, especially DR and DQ, strongly co-occurred, attributing TCR associations to individual alleles was difficult. Only TCR beta chains were sequenced in this cohort, and the absence of alpha or paired-chain data limited detectable features. Several of the top co-occurrence clusters appeared to be linked to parvovirus B19, influenza, CMV and Epstein-Barr virus, according to a later analysis. A later genetic analysis associated a missense DCLRE1C variant with V-gene and J-gene trimming of TCR beta chains, and an independent cohort replicated the association. A later analysis found that TCR association rates varied across HLA loci, with DRB1 alleles showing the most associated TCRs and HLA-C alleles the fewest. Most TCR sequences were seen in very few donors, while some public TCRs were found in many individuals. Because HLA typing was unavailable for some donors at each locus, only the typed subset was used in association tests. The presence/absence analyses assumed that sequencing depth was roughly uniform across donors, and that assumption may not be true. A later genetic analysis reported fewer N-insertions in productive TCRs among donors in an Asian-associated ancestry cluster than the roughly 670-donor mean. A cluster of highly shared sequence variants was judged likely to represent a technical artifact of the sequencing pipeline. The authors suggested that the approach could potentially be generalized to other disease states and immunological phenotypes. A later analysis associated 15,000 to 20,000 TCR beta sequences with specific HLA alleles at a false discovery rate of 0.05. Compared with equally common non-associated chains, HLA-associated TCR beta chains in a later analysis were more clonally expanded and had lower generation probabilities. In an earlier analysis of approximately 600 of the donors, most TCR beta V segments were observed in productive rearrangements about 87% or about 30% of the time, broadly matching IMGT annotations. Because counts were too low, 15 to 20 rarely observed V segments, including chromosome 9 orphons, were excluded from the earlier analysis of fewer than 650 of the donors. A later analysis found that most CMV-associated TCR beta chains appeared HLA-restricted, with HLA associations seemingly driven largely by CMV exposure. The 87-base-pair reads could not distinguish some IMGT-functional V segments, including TRBV6-2 and TRBV6-3, so those segments were excluded.

The cohort was made up of 666 healthy bone marrow donors. Cohort members were all nominally healthy when sampled, although unrecorded immune exposures were likely present. The donor was CMV seronegative and was included in the group of around 320 seronegative cohort members. Each donor provided a peripheral blood sample, and peripheral blood mononuclear cells were used for TCR beta sequencing. The Qiagen DNeasy Blood Extraction Kit was used to extract genomic DNA from the blood cell samples. Deletion took 6 bases off V and 3 bases off J, with a span of 12 bases between the germline ends. Taken from cysteine to phenylalanine, the CDR3 has 14 residues. Left in the record is the CDR3 DNA by itself, 42 bases read in frame from the first base. The germline V gene encodes CDR1 ENHRY and CDR2 SYGVKD. Libraries were built with the immunoSEQ multiplex PCR assay. For the multiplex PCR, a mixture combining 60 forward primers for TCR Vbeta segments and 13 reverse primers for TCR Jbeta segments was used. A multiplex PCR assay on genomic DNA amplified the CDR3 region of rearranged TCR beta genes. The amplified TCR beta libraries were sequenced on the Illumina HiSeq System as 87-base-pair reads. Processing in the source paper ran as follows. In a later analysis, roughly 80 million unique TCR beta chains were counted across the 650 to 700 repertoires, and around 10 million of these chains were shared by at least two donors. Raw reads were error-corrected and collapsed into unique sequences by a nearest-neighbor algorithm in which closely related sequences were merged to remove PCR and sequencing errors. V, D and J gene segments were assigned by aligning CDR3 sequences to IMGT reference sequences. Each retained sequence needed at least a six-nucleotide match to both a V gene segment and a J gene segment. A rearrangement counted as productive if the CDR3 had no stop codons and remained in frame with V and J, and every other rearrangement counted as non-productive. Following IMGT convention, CDR3 was defined as the stretch from the second conserved V-encoded cysteine to the conserved J-encoded phenylalanine. In an earlier analysis of more than 550 of the donors, sequences lacking an unambiguous match to a single V gene segment were excluded. An earlier analysis of some 500 of the donors classified V segments as functional when productive rearrangements were above 56.7% and as segregating when the standard deviation between donors was above 5%. A statistical classification framework was developed to diagnose cytomegalovirus status using the catalog of TCR beta chain sequences. A later analysis assigned V and J genes by comparing TCR nucleotide sequences with IMGT/GENE-DB human TR gene sequences. A later analysis assigned CDR3 sequences and most-parsimonious VDJ recombination scenarios with the TCRdist pipeline. A later analysis defined each TCR beta chain by its CDR3 amino acid sequence plus V-gene family, and excluded reads lacking a unique V-gene family. To address suspected cross-contamination and a sequencing artifact, a later analysis removed several hundred highly shared, low-generation-probability nucleotide sequences. In a later analysis, a clonal expansion index was calculated for each public chain from normalized within-repertoire ranks of inferred template counts. In a later analysis, generation probabilities were computed using a VDJ recombination model fitted to out-of-frame rearrangements, and the results were checked against IGoR. A later analysis scored TCR-TCR, TCR-HLA and TCR-CMV co-occurrence with hypergeometric tests, applying a repertoire-size bias correction to TCR pairs. To estimate false discovery rates, a later analysis permuted the HLA or CMV assignments 20 times. In a later analysis, co-occurring TCRs were grouped using DBSCAN, with TCRdist sequence similarity added in when clustering inside HLA-allele-positive subsets. Co-occurrence clustering excluded repertoires with fewer than 30,000 or more than 120,000 public chains, plus five with anomalous nucleotide sharing. TCRdb carries this immuneACCESS record with in-frame sequences only. Its versions omit some clonotypes, under half of them owing to an unresolved V gene in the studies checked, with the rest unexplained. That table supplies the V and J calls and clone size; D and trimming were determined from the DNA. This sample holds 150,000 to 200,000 clones; around 80% were observed only once. The top ten constitute about 1.5% of the sample.

This TCR came from a male donor in good health and CMV-seronegative. This receptor chain uses TRBV10-3 and TRBJ2-1; the D gene is possibly TRBD2, with 6 bases matching. The sequenced material came from PBMCs. The nucleotide sequence is TGTGCCATCAGGAGGGACTTAGACTACAATGAGCAGTTCTTC. Its product reads: CAIRRDLDYNEQFF.